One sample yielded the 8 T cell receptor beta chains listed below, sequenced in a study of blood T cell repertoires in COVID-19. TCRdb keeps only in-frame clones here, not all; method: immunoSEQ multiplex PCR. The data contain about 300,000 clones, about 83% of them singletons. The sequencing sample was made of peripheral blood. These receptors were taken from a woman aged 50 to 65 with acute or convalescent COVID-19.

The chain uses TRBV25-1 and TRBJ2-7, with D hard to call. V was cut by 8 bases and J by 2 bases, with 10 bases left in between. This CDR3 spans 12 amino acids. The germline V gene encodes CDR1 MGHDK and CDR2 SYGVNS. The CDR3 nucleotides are TGTGCCAGCTGGCACCTCGCCTACGAGCAGTACTTC. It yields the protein CASWHLAYEQYF.

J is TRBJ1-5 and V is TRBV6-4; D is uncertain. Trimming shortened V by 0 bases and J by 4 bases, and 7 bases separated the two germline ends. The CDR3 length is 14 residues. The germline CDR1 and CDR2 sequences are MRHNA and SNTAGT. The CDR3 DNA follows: TGTGCCAGCAGTGACTCACCAGGAAATCAGCCCCAGCATTTT. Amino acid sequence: CASSDSPGNQPQHF.

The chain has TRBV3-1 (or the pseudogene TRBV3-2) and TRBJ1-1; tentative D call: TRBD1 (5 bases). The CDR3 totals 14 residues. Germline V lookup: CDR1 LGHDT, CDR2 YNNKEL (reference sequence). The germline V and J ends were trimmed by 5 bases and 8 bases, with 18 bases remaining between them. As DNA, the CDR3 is TGTGCCAGCAGCTACGGGACGGGGGATAGAGAAGCTTTCTTT. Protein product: CASSYGTGDREAFF.

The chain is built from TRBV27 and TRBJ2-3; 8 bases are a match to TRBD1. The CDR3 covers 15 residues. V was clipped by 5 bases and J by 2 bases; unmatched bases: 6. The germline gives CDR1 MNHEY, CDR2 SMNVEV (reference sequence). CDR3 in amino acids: CASSADRGNTDTQYF. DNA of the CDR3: TGTGCCAGCAGTGCAGACAGGGGCAACACAGATACGCAGTATTTT.

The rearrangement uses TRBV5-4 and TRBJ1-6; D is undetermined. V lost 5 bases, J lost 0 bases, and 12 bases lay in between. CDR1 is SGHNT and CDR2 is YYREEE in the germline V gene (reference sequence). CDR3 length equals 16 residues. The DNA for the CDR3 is TGTGCCAGCAGGTCGGAGGCGAACTCCTATAATTCACCCCTCCACTTT. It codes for CASRSEANSYNSPLHF.

CDR3 in amino acids: CASSLAGNYGYTF. CDR3 nucleotide sequence: TGTGCCAGCAGCTTGGCCGGGAACTATGGCTACACCTTC. The chain couples TRBV7-8 to TRBJ1-2; D unresolved. Germline assignment: CDR1 SGHVS and CDR2 FQNEAQ. Trimming took 3 bases from V and 2 from J, leaving 7 bases between them. The length of the CDR3 is 13 residues. Based on the CDR3 plus reference TRBV7-8 and TRBJ1-2, the full variable domain is GAGVSQSPRYKVAKRGQDVALRCDPISGHVSLFWYQQALGQGPEFLTYFQNEAQLDKSGLPSDRFFAERPEGSVSTLKIQRTQQEDSAVYLCASSLAGNYGYTFGSGTRLTVV.

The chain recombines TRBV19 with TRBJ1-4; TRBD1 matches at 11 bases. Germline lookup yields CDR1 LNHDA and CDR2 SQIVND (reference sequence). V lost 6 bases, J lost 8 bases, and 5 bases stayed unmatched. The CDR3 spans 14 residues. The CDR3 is CASRGTGGEEKLFF. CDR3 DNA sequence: TGTGCCAGTAGGGGGACAGGGGGAGAAGAAAAACTGTTTTTT.

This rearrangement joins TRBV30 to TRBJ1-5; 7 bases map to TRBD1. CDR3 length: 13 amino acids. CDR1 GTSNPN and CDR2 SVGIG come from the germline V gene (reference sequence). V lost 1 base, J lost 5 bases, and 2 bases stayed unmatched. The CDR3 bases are TGTGCCTGGAGTGGGCAGGGGGATCAGCCCCAGCATTTT. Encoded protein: CAWSGQGDQPQHF.